Below, 8 T cell receptor beta chains from the same sample are listed, as sequenced in a study of blood T cell repertoires in COVID-19. Measured with immunoSEQ multiplex PCR; TCRdb has only the in-frame clones, and not every one. The sample lists about 230,000 clones, roughly 85% occurring once. Sequences were obtained from peripheral blood. The receptors shown here come from a man aged 50 to 60 with COVID-19, enrolled during active disease.

The chain employs TRBV18 and TRBJ1-5; a weak D match, TRBD1 (5 bases). Germline loops: CDR1 KGHSH, CDR2 LQKENI. The V end lost 3 bases, the J end lost 0 bases, and 6 bases lay between the germline ends. This CDR3 contains 14 residues. The CDR3 sequence is CASSPQGSNQPQHF. CDR3 coding DNA: TGTGCCAGCTCACCCCAGGGTAGCAATCAGCCCCAGCATTTT.

The V and J genes are TRBV2 and TRBJ1-1, with a weak D call TRBD1 (6 bases). CDR3 length: 12 residues. CDR1 SNHLY and CDR2 FYNNEI come from the germline V gene. V lost 6 bases and J lost 8, with 13 bases in between. The CDR3 coding sequence is TGTGCCAGCAGCGCCCTAGGACAGGAAGCTTTCTTT. This codes for CASSALGQEAFF.

This clone was seen ten or more times. This CDR3 is CASSQDGGGTDTEAFF. CDR3 sequence (DNA): TGCGCCAGCAGCCAAGATGGGGGGGGGACGGACACTGAAGCTTTCTTT. The genes are TRBV4-3 and TRBJ1-1, with D perhaps TRBD1 (5 bases). Trimming pared 0 bases from V and 3 bases from J, leaving 14 bases between. Germline V lookup: CDR1 LGHNA, CDR2 YSLEER. This CDR3 contains 16 residues.

The chain carries TRBV15 and TRBJ2-3; TRBD1 agrees at 9 bases. The CDR3 contains 17 residues. J lost 3 bases, V lost 0 bases, and 7 bases had no gene match. CDR1 and CDR2 from the germline V gene are LNHNV and YYDKDF (reference sequence). The CDR3 is CATSRDLGTGLTDTQYF. The DNA of the CDR3 is TGTGCCACCAGCAGAGATCTTGGGACAGGGCTGACAGATACGCAGTATTTT.

This clone showed up just a few times. The chain uses TRBV12-5 and TRBJ1-2; 8 nucleotides match TRBD1. After removal of 0 bases from V and 4 bases from J, the junction contained 4 bases not matched to a gene. From germline, CDR1 is LGHNT and CDR2 FRNRAP. The CDR3 consists of 15 residues. The CDR3 nucleotides are TGTGCTAGTGGTTTGGTACTGGACAGGGTCTATGGCTACACCTTC. Protein sequence: CASGLVLDRVYGYTF.

V gene TRBV6-4 combines with J gene TRBJ2-6; D possibly corresponds to TRBD1 (5 bases). The CDR3 is made up of 14 amino acids. V was trimmed by 6 bases and J by 3 bases, leaving 9 bases between them. Germline-derived CDR1 and CDR2 are MRHNA and SNTAGT. As DNA, the CDR3 is TGTGCCAGCAGGCCAGGGTATGGGGCCAACGTCCTGACTTTC. Translated: CASRPGYGANVLTF.

V gene TRBV13 combines with J gene TRBJ2-3; possibly TRBD1 for D (5 bases). With 5 bases removed from V and 4 bases from J, the gap between germline ends came to 10 bases. The CDR3 runs to 13 residues. Germline assignment: CDR1 PRHDT and CDR2 FYEKMQ (reference sequence). CDR3 protein: CASSVRVADTQYF. CDR3 DNA: TGTGCCAGCAGCGTCAGGGTTGCAGATACGCAGTATTTT.

V and J are TRBV1 and TRBJ2-1; TRBD2 reflects the table's D call only, with no check against the DNA. TRBV1 counts as a pseudogene. This CDR3 region has 19 residues. The chain's CDR3 is CTSSQEKVRLAGGQGEQFF. The DNA of the CDR3 is TGCACCAGCAGCCAAGAAAAAGTGCGGCTAGCGGGGGGCCAAGGGGAGCAGTTCTTC.